The clone carrying this T cell receptor (beta chain) was observed a handful of times. After removal of 11 bases from V and 0 bases from J, the junction contained 3 bases not matched to a gene. Per germline, CDR1 SNHLY and CDR2 FYNNEI. CDR3 size: 13 residues. The data derive from a study of blood T cell repertoires in COVID-19. Study as a whole: The United States, Italy and Spain were the sources of the acute and convalescent COVID-19 samples. The analysed material was cDNA or gDNA that came from T cells, B-cell-depleted T cells, or PBMCs.

As originally analysed: Researchers report that nucleated cell counts were estimated from reference gene primer amplification. Sequencing used immunoSEQ multiplex PCR; TCRdb keeps in-frame clones, though not all of them. That table supplies the V and J calls and clone size; D and trimming were determined from the DNA. Of approximately 68,000 clones in the sample, roughly 83% were seen once. The sequence was obtained from a woman aged 60 to 75 with acute or convalescent COVID-19. V is TRBV2 and J is TRBJ2-2, with TRBD1 identical over 7 bases. Sequences were obtained from peripheral blood. The CDR3 loop reads CAGTGANTGELFF. The CDR3 DNA sequence: TGTGCCGGCACAGGGGCGAACACCGGGGAGCTGTTTTTT.